The entry below gives a single TCR beta chain sequence along with its context. As yet, its antigen is unknown. Time point indicated: week 23, last vaccination. One vaccine dose held 300 ug of mutant IDH1 20-mer peptide and came with topical imiquimod. This sample was included in a study of a mutant IDH1 vaccine in newly diagnosed glioma. Study in general: Those enrolled had earlier been treated with radiotherapy, temozolomide, or both, mostly both.

This CDR3 contains 15 residues. CDR1 is SGHTA, CDR2 FQGNSA, per germline. V lost 5 bases, J lost 4 bases, and 15 bases lay in between. The repertoire was sequenced with immunoSEQ multiplex PCR; TCRdb's copy has only in-frame clones and lacks some. The sample lists around 78,000 clones, approximately 85% occurring once. This TCR derives from a man aged 25-40 years with glioma. Some clones in this sample may be carry-over from other donors' samples. Specimen: PBMCs, collected from a glioma patient whose treatment included an IDH1 peptide vaccine. The genes are TRBV7-2 and TRBJ2-1; D might be TRBD1 (7 bases). CDR3 in amino acids: CASSRWAGGYNEQFF. For the CDR3, the DNA is TGTGCCAGCAGCCGATGGGCAGGGGGGTACAATGAGCAGTTCTTC.